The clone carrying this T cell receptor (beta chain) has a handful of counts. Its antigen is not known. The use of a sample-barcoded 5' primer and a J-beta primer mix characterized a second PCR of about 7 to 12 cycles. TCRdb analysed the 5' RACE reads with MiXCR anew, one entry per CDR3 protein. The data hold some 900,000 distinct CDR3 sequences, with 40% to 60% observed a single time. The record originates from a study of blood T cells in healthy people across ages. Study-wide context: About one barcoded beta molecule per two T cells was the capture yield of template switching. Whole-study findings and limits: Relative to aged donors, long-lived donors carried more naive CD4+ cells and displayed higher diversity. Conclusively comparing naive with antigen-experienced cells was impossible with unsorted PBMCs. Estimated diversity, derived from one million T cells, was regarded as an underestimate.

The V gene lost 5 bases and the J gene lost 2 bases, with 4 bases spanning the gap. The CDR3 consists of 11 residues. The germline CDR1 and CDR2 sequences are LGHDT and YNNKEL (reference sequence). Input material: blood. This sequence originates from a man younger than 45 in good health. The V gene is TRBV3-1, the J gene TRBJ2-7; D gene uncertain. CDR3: CASSAPYEQYF. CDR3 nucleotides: TGTGCCAGCAGCGCGCCCTACGAGCAGTACTTC.